A single sample is the source of the 4 T cell receptor beta chains below, sequenced in a study of blood T cells in healthy people across ages. For the second PCR, which ran for about 7 to 11 cycles, a sample-barcoded 5' primer and a J-beta primer mix were used. TCRdb re-derived calls from the 5' RACE reads in MiXCR, one entry per CDR3 protein. The sample gives about 1.4 million distinct CDR3 sequences, around 55% of which show up once; roughly 7% is in the top ten. Sequencing was performed on blood. The receptors derive from a young man in good health.

V gene TRBV7-9 combines with J gene TRBJ2-1; tentative D call: TRBD2 (6 bases). Trimming stripped 0 bases from V and 6 bases from J, with 9 bases between. The V gene's germline CDR1 is SEHNR and CDR2 FQNEAQ (reference sequence). The CDR3 totals 14 residues. The chain's CDR3 is CASSLAGLPNEQFF. CDR3 in DNA: TGTGCCAGCAGCTTAGCGGGACTCCCCAATGAGCAGTTCTTC.

The CDR3 here is CSAQRGGYGSGYTF. CDR3 nucleotides: TGCAGCGCACAGAGGGGGGGCTACGGCTCTGGCTACACCTTC. This rearrangement joins TRBV29-1 to TRBJ1-2; a weak D match, TRBD1 (6 bases). This CDR3 is 14 amino acids long. V dropped 7 bases and J dropped 7 bases, with 22 bases sitting between them. Germline CDR1 and CDR2: SQVTM and ANQGSEA.

The chain uses TRBV10-2 and TRBJ2-5, with TRBD1 as a possible D gene (5 bases). Between the trimmed V and J ends, which lost 7 bases and 2 bases, there was a span of 17 bases. Looked up from germline, CDR1 is WSHSY and CDR2 is SAAADI. The CDR3 runs to 15 residues. In nucleotides, the CDR3 is TGCGCCAGCACCCAATCCGGACACCTACAAGAGACCCAGTACTTC. It translates to CASTQSGHLQETQYF.

The chain uses TRBV20-1 and TRBJ2-4, with 7 bases fitting TRBD1. The V gene end was trimmed by 0 bases and the J gene end by 4 bases; junction bases not matched to a gene: 0. This CDR3 is built from 13 residues. Germline values: CDR1 DFQATT, CDR2 SNEGSKA (reference sequence). CDR3: CSAREGQKNIQYF. The CDR3 bases are TGCAGTGCTAGAGAGGGACAGAAAAACATTCAGTACTTC.